This TCR beta chain originates from a study of human T cells and chemical hapten exposure. Study context: How much TCR each sample yielded varied, mostly because pooled library volumes differed slightly. Study outcomes and limitations: No alteration of TCRs above 1 in 1000 frequency was seen with DPC sensitization.

The CDR3 has 11 amino acids. Per the germline V gene, CDR1 is SQVTM and CDR2 is ANQGSEA. Trimming cost V 7 bases and J 7 bases, with 11 bases left between them. This clonotype was recorded at least ten times. The antigen is not known. The time point was: patch test 1, 2 weeks after DPC sensitization. The treatment was: therapeutic diphenylcyclopropenone sensitization with weekly scalp DPC. What the library attached to individual cDNA molecules were unique molecular identifiers. As handled by the study authors: Sample TCR totals centred on a median of around 95,000, ranging about 23,224 to 690,600. TCRdb ran MiXCR on the RACE reads and lists one entry per CDR3 protein. These V and J calls originate from TCRdb's pipeline instead of the authors' own analysis. This repertoire shows 370,000 or so distinct CDR3 sequences, about 4.8% found once; its top ten account for about 2.2%.

This chain joins TRBV29-1 and TRBJ2-1; either TRBD1 or TRBD2 may supply D (5 bases each). The sample consisted of whole blood, taken in connection with sensitization to the hapten diphenylcyclopropenone (DPC). The clonotype comes from a woman in her fifties or sixties with alopecia areata. Some clones in this sample may be carry-over from other donors' samples. This CDR3 reads CSEGTGNEQFF. CDR3 in DNA: TGCAGCGAGGGGACGGGGAATGAGCAGTTCTTC.